Listed here are 25 T cell receptor beta chains from one sample, sequenced in a study of STAT5B mutations in CD4+ large granular lymphocyte leukemia. The protocol was immunoSEQ multiplex PCR, while the TCRdb copy is restricted to in-frame clones and leaves out a portion. The sample lists some 23,000 clones, around three quarters occurring once. What was sequenced was CD4+ T cells from blood buffy coats. These TCRs come from a human donor in good health.

The chain is built from TRBV5-1 and TRBJ2-1; perhaps TRBD1 as D (6 bases). CDR3 length: 14 residues. Trimming removed 3 bases at V and 10 bases at J, with 17 bases between. Germline lookup yields CDR1 SGHRS and CDR2 YFSETQ. The CDR3 loop is CASSWAWADREQFF. The CDR3 coding sequence is TGCGCCAGCAGCTGGGCCTGGGCCGACAGGGAGCAGTTCTTC.

Only a few counts were recorded for this clone. This rearrangement joins TRBV7-9 to TRBJ1-2; D uncertain. Between the trimmed V and J ends, which lost 1 base and 4 bases, there was a span of 10 bases. CDR1 and CDR2 (germline): SEHNR, FQNEAQ (reference sequence). This CDR3 region has 14 residues. The CDR3 DNA reads TGTGCCAGCAGCTTAGACCGGGTCGGCTATGGCTACACCTTC. Its translation is CASSLDRVGYGYTF.

This clone occurred once. V and J are TRBV29-1 and TRBJ2-7; D gene uncertain. Germline V gives CDR1 SQVTM, CDR2 ANQGSEA. Trimming cost V 4 bases and J 0 bases, with 7 bases left between them. The CDR3 spans 12 residues. CDR3 sequence (DNA): TGCAGCGTTGGGTCAAGCTCCTACGAGCAGTACTTC. As protein: CSVGSSSYEQYF.

This clone came up a few times. The chain carries TRBV5-4 and TRBJ1-6; D gene unclear. Trimming stripped 3 bases from V and 9 bases from J, with 13 bases between. Germline values: CDR1 SGHNT, CDR2 YYREEE (reference sequence). CDR3 length: 14 residues. The DNA of the CDR3 is TGTGCCAGCAGCTGGGAGGGAATCGGTTCACCCCTCCACTTT. It translates to CASSWEGIGSPLHF.

V is TRBV29-1 and J is TRBJ2-5; 9 nucleotides line up with TRBD1. Germline V CDR1 and CDR2: SQVTM, ANQGSEA. J gave up 5 bases and V 7 bases, and 8 bases lay outside the gene matches. The CDR3 contains 13 residues. Here the CDR3 reads CSAPTGGGETQYF. DNA for the CDR3: TGCAGCGCCCCGACAGGGGGTGGGGAGACCCAGTACTTC.

The chain uses TRBV19 and TRBJ1-2; D remains unclear. Germline V gene data show CDR1 as LNHDA and CDR2 as SQIVND (reference sequence). The V gene lost 5 bases and the J gene lost 4 bases, with 20 bases spanning the gap. CDR3 length: 16 residues. This CDR3 is CASSLRPNRKTYGYTF. The CDR3 coding sequence is TGTGCCAGTAGTCTGCGGCCAAATCGAAAGACCTATGGCTACACCTTC.

The chain couples TRBV2 to TRBJ2-1; 10 bases are shared with TRBD2. V shed 2 bases, J shed 0 bases, and the junction held 13 bases outside the gene matches. Germline loops: CDR1 SNHLY, CDR2 FYNNEI. The CDR3 is made up of 20 amino acids. The CDR3 protein is CASSERRASGGSSSYNEQFF. CDR3 DNA: TGTGCCAGCAGTGAAAGGCGGGCTAGCGGGGGCTCTAGCTCCTACAATGAGCAGTTCTTC.

V usage is TRBV5-4 and J usage is TRBJ1-1; D remains unclear. V lost 4 bases and J lost 0, with 19 bases in between. The CDR3 consists of 17 residues. From germline, CDR1 is SGHNT and CDR2 YYREEE (reference sequence). The CDR3 DNA follows: TGTGCCAGCAGCCCCCCTCAACCAACCTCGGTGAACACTGAAGCTTTCTTT. Its protein product is CASSPPQPTSVNTEAFF.

The rearrangement uses TRBV5-6 and TRBJ2-5; 8 bases agree with TRBD2. CDR3 size: 15 residues. CDR1 is SGHDT and CDR2 is YYEEEE in the germline V gene. Losses at the gene ends were 0 bases for V and 10 bases for J; bases not matched to a gene: 11. CDR3 bases: TGTGCCAGCAGCTTGGTCAGCGGGAGTTCGGGCGACCAGTACTTC. Encoded protein: CASSLVSGSSGDQYF. The full variable domain, its missing parts supplied by reference TRBV5-6 and TRBJ2-5, is DAGVTQSPTHLIKTRGQQVTLRCSPKSGHDTVSWYQQALGQGPQFIFQYYEEEERQRGNFPDRFSGHQFPNYSSELNVNALLLGDSALYLCASSLVSGSSGDQYFGPGTRLLVL.

The chain employs TRBV5-6 and TRBJ1-5; 7 bases are shared with TRBD1. In germline, CDR1 is SGHDT, CDR2 YYEEEE. This CDR3 has 17 amino acids. The V and J ends lost 1 base and 1 base, in that order; junction bases with no gene match: 8. The CDR3 sequence: CASSLWRGRGSNQPQHF. For the CDR3, the DNA is TGTGCCAGCAGCTTGTGGAGGGGGCGCGGGAGCAATCAGCCCCAGCATTTT.

This clone was picked up a small number of times. The chain carries TRBV19 and TRBJ1-2, with 7 bases fitting TRBD1. Germline assignment: CDR1 LNHDA and CDR2 SQIVND (reference sequence). The CDR3 runs to 12 residues. The V segment lost 6 bases and the J segment 7 bases; nucleotides outside the gene matches: 5. The DNA for the CDR3 is TGTGCCAGTAGATTGACAGGGATTGGCTACACCTTC. Translating it yields CASRLTGIGYTF.

The chain has TRBV14 and TRBJ1-4; 10 bases agree with TRBD1. This CDR3 is built from 16 residues. CDR1 SGHDN and CDR2 FVKESK come from the germline V gene. V lost 4 bases to trimming and J lost 8 bases; unmatched junction nucleotides: 10. The CDR3 DNA sequence: TGTGCCAGCAGCCCTAAGCCCCGGGACAGGGGAGAAAAACTGTTTTTT. Translation: CASSPKPRDRGEKLFF.

V is TRBV5-6 and J is TRBJ1-1; possibly TRBD1 for D (5 bases). In germline, CDR1 is SGHDT, CDR2 YYEEEE. With 0 bases removed from V and 5 bases from J, the gap between germline ends came to 14 bases. CDR3 length: 15 residues. CDR3 protein: CASSLVPGALTEAFF. The CDR3 DNA is TGTGCCAGCAGCTTGGTGCCCGGGGCTTTAACTGAAGCTTTCTTT.

The rearrangement links TRBV2 to TRBJ2-7; D unclear. Per the germline V gene, CDR1 is SNHLY and CDR2 is FYNNEI. V lost 1 base and J lost 1, with 11 bases in between. This CDR3 contains 15 residues. The CDR3 sequence: CASSEGITGSYEQYF. The CDR3 DNA follows: TGTGCCAGCAGTGAAGGTATTACTGGATCCTACGAGCAGTACTTC.

V usage is TRBV7-9 and J usage is TRBJ1-4; unclear D gene. CDR3 length equals 12 residues. Germline V lookup: CDR1 SEHNR, CDR2 FQNEAQ (reference sequence). The V end was cut by 5 bases, the J end by 8 bases, with 9 bases between. The CDR3, as DNA: TGTGCCAGCAGCCTCAGTGGGGAAAAACTGTTTTTT. Protein sequence: CASSLSGEKLFF.

This clone was detected only a few times. J is TRBJ1-1 and V is TRBV5-1; D perhaps matches TRBD1 (6 bases). V lost 4 bases to trimming and J lost 0 bases, with 16 bases between them. The CDR3 loop spans 16 amino acids. The V gene's germline CDR1 is SGHRS and CDR2 YFSETQ. The CDR3 is CASSAGTMGMNTEAFF. The CDR3 DNA follows: TGCGCCAGCAGCGCGGGGACAATGGGCATGAACACTGAAGCTTTCTTT.

This chain connects TRBV28 to TRBJ2-7; D is possibly TRBD2 (5 bases). Deletions cut 6 bases from V and 7 bases from J, with 19 bases between. The length of the CDR3 is 14 residues. CDR1 and CDR2 (germline): MDHEN, SYDVKM. The CDR3 protein is CASSHYLVRREQYF. In DNA, the CDR3 is TGTGCCAGCAGCCATTACCTAGTCCGGAGGGAGCAGTACTTC. The full variable domain, rest sourced from reference TRBV28 and TRBJ2-7, is DVKVTQSSRYLVKRTGEKVFLECVQDMDHENMFWYRQDPGLGLRLIYFSYDVKMKEKGDIPEGYSVSREKKERFSLILESASTNQTSMYLCASSHYLVRREQYFGPGTRLTVT.

The rearrangement joins TRBV27 to TRBJ2-2; tentative D call: TRBD2 (6 bases). CDR1 is MNHEY, CDR2 SMNVEV, per germline (reference sequence). The V and J ends lost 6 bases and 5 bases respectively, with 19 bases between them. The CDR3 totals 16 residues. The CDR3 DNA sequence: TGTGCCAGCAGCCTGAACCGGGACTTAAGAACCGGGGAGCTGTTTTTT. Its translation: CASSLNRDLRTGELFF.

The CDR3 spells CASSPSGGAGGYTF. In DNA, the CDR3 is TGTGCCAGCAGCCCCTCGGGGGGGGCGGGTGGCTACACCTTC. This chain uses TRBV27 with TRBJ1-2; possible D gene TRBD1, 6 bases. The germline gives CDR1 MNHEY, CDR2 SMNVEV (reference sequence). CDR3 length: 14 residues. Trimming pared 6 bases from V and 7 bases from J, leaving 18 bases between.

This clone was observed once. V is TRBV18 and J is TRBJ1-3, with D uncertain. This CDR3 spans 15 amino acids. V lost 3 bases, J lost 2 bases, and 11 bases lay in between. CDR1 is KGHSH, CDR2 LQKENI, per germline. The CDR3 loop reads CASSPASRAGNTIYF. The CDR3 region has the DNA TGTGCCAGCTCACCGGCGAGTCGGGCTGGAAACACCATATATTTT.

The chain uses TRBV18 and TRBJ1-1, with a weak D call TRBD1 (5 bases). Trimming stripped 3 bases from V and 0 bases from J, with 17 bases between. Germline CDR1 is KGHSH and CDR2 is LQKENI. The CDR3 length is 17 residues. CDR3 in amino acids: CASSPTQSGGVNTEAFF. In nucleotides, the CDR3 is TGTGCCAGCTCACCGACTCAGTCCGGGGGAGTGAACACTGAAGCTTTCTTT.

The chain employs TRBV7-2 and TRBJ1-3; the D is unclear. V lost 5 bases, J lost 2 bases, and 13 bases lay in between. The germline gives CDR1 SGHTA, CDR2 FQGNSA. This CDR3 contains 15 residues. CDR3 sequence reads: CASSPRVGTGNTIYF. The CDR3 bases are TGTGCCAGCAGCCCGCGGGTAGGGACTGGAAACACCATATATTTT.

This sequence joins TRBV4-3 and TRBJ2-3, with D possibly matching TRBD2 (7 bases). Trimming pared 0 bases from V and 5 bases from J, leaving 12 bases between. This CDR3 is 15 amino acids long. Germline-derived CDR1 and CDR2 are LGHNA and YSLEER. CDR3 bases: TGCGCCAGCAGCCAAGATTCGGGGGGCGTAGATACGCAGTATTTT. Translating gives CASSQDSGGVDTQYF.

The rearrangement joins TRBV11-2 to TRBJ2-7; either TRBD1 or TRBD2 may supply D (5 bases each). CDR3 length equals 17 residues. Germline CDR1 SGHAT, CDR2 FQNNGV. V lost 4 bases to trimming and J lost 1 base, with 20 bases between them. The CDR3 loop reads CASSSTRGAGGSYEQYF. The CDR3, as DNA: TGTGCCAGCAGCTCCACCCGGGGCGCAGGTGGTTCCTACGAGCAGTACTTC.

In its sample, this clone was seen once. The V call is TRBV28, the J call TRBJ1-2, with TRBD1 matching 7 bases. J gave up 6 bases and V 3 bases, and 4 bases lay outside the gene matches. CDR3 length: 13 amino acids. Germline CDR1 reads MDHEN; CDR2 reads SYDVKM. The DNA of the CDR3 is TGTGCCAGCAGTTTGGGGACAGCAGATGGCTACACCTTC. It encodes CASSLGTADGYTF.